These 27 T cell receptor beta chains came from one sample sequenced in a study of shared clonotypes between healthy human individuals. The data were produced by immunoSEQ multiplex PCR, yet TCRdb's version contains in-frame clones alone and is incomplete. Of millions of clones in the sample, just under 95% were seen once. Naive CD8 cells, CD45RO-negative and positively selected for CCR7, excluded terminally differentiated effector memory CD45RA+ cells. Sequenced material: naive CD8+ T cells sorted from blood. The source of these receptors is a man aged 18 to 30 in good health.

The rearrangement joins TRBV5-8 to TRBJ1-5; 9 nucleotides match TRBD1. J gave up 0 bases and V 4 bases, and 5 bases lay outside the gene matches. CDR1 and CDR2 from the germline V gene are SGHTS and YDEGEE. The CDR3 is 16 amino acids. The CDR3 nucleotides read TGTGCCAGCAGCCGCGGACAGGGGTATAGCAATCAGCCCCAGCATTTT. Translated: CASSRGQGYSNQPQHF.

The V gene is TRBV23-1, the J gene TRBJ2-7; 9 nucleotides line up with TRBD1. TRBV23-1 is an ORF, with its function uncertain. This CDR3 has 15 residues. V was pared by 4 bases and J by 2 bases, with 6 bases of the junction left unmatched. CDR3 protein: CASSRRDREAYEQYF. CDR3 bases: TGCGCCAGCAGTCGCAGGGACAGGGAAGCCTACGAGCAGTACTTC.

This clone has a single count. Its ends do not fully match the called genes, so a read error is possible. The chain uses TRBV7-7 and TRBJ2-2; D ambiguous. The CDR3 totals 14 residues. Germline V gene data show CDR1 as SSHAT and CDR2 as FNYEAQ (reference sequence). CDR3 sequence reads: CASSLLQNTGELFF. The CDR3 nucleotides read TGTGCTAGCAGCTTACTCCAGAACACCGGGGAGCTGTTTTTT.

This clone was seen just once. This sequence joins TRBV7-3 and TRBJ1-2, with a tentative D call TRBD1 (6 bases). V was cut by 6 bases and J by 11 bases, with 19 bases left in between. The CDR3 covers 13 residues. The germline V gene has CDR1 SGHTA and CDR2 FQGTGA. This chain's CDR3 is CASRRGGGPLYTF. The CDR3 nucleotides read TGTGCCAGCAGGAGGGGCGGGGGCCCCCTATACACCTTC.

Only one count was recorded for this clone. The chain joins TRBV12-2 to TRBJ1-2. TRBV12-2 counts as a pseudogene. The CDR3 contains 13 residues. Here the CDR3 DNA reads TGTGCAAGTCGCTTACCCCCTATGGATGGCTACACCTTC. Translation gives CASRLPPMDGYTF.

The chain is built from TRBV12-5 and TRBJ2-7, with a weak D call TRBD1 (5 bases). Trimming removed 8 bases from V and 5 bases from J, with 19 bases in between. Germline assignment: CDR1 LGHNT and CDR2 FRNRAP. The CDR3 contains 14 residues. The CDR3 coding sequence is TGTGCTAGTCGTCTTGACAGACCGCAGGACGAGCAGTACTTC. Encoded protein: CASRLDRPQDEQYF.

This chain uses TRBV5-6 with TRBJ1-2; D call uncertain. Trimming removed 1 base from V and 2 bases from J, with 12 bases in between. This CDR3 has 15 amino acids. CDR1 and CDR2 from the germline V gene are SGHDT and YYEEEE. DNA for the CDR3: TGTGCCAGCAGCTTGACCTTTTCCGGGAACTATGGCTACACCTTC. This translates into CASSLTFSGNYGYTF.

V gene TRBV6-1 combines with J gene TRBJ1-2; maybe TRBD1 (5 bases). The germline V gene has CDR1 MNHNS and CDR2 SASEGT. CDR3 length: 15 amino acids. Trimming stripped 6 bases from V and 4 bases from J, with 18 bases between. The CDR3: CASRGEGKYGYGYTF. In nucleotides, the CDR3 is TGTGCCAGCAGGGGGGAAGGGAAATACGGCTATGGCTACACCTTC.

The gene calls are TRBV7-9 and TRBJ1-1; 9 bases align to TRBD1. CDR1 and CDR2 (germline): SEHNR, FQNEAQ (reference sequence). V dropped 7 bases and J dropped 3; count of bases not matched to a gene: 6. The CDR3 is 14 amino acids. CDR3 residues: CASTIQGAHTEAFF. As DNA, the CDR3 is TGTGCCAGCACAATACAGGGGGCACACACTGAAGCTTTCTTT.

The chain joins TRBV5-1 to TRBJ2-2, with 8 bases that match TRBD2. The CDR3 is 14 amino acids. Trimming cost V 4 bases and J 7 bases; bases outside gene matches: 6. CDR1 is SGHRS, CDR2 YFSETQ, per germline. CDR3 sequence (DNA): TGCGCCAGCAGCCTGGGACTAGTTCTCGGGGAGCTGTTTTTT. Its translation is CASSLGLVLGELFF.

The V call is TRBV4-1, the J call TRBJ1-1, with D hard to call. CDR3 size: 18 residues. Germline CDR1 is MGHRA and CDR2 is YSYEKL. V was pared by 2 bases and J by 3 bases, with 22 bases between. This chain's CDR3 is CASSQSGQRVQGDTEAFF. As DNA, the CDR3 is TGCGCCAGCAGCCAATCCGGCCAGCGTGTCCAAGGCGACACTGAAGCTTTCTTT.

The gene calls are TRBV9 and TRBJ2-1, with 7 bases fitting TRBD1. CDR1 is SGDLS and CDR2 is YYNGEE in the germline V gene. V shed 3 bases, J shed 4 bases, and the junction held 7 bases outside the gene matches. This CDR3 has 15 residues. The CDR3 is CASSGYSGQYNEQFF. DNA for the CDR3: TGTGCCAGCAGCGGCTACTCGGGACAGTACAATGAGCAGTTCTTC.

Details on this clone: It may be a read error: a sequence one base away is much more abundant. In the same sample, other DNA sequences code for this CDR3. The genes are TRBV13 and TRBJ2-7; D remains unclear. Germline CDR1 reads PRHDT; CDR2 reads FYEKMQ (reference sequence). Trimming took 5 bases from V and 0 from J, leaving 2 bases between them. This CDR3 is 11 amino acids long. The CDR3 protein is CASSPSYEQYF. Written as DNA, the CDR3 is TGTGCCAGCAGCCCCTCCTACGAGCAGTACTTC.

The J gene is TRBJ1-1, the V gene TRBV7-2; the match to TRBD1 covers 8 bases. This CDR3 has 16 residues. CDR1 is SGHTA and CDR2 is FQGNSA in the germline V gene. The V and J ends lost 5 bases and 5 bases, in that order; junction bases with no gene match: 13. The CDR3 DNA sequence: TGTGCCAGCAGCCGCGACAGGGGACCTGAACTAACTGAAGCTTTCTTT. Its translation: CASSRDRGPELTEAFF. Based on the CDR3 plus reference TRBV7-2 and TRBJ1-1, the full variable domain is GAGVSQSPSNKVTEKGKDVELRCDPISGHTALYWYRQSLGQGLEFLIYFQGNSAPDKSGLPSDRFSAERTGGSVSTLTIQRTQQEDSAVYLCASSRDRGPELTEAFFGQGTRLTVV.

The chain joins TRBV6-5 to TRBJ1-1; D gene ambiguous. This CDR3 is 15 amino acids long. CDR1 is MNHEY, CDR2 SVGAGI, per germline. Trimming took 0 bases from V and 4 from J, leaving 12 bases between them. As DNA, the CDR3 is TGTGCCAGCAGTTACTCGATTAGCGGCAGCACTGAAGCTTTCTTT. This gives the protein CASSYSISGSTEAFF.

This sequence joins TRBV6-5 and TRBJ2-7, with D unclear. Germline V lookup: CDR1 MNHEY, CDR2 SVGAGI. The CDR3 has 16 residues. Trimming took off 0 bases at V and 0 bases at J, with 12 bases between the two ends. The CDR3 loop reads CASSYSMGFISYEQYF. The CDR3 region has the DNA TGTGCCAGCAGTTACTCGATGGGGTTCATCTCCTACGAGCAGTACTTC.

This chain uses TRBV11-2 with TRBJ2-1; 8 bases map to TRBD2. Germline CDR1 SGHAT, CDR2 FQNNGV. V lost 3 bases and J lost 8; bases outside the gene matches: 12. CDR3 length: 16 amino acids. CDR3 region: CASSLGLGLLGHEQFF. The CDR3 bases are TGTGCCAGCAGCTTGGGACTAGGATTATTAGGGCATGAGCAGTTCTTC.

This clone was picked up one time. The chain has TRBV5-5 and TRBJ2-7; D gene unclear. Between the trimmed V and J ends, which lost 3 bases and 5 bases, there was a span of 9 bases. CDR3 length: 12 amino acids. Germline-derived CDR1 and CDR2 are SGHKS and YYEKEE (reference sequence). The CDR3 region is CASSSRPDEQYF. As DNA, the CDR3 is TGTGCCAGCAGCTCTCGGCCGGACGAGCAGTACTTC.

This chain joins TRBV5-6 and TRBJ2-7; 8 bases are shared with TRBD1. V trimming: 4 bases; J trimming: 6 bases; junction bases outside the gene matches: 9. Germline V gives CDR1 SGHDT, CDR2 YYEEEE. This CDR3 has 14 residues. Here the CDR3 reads CASSPRRDRSEQYF. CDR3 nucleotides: TGTGCCAGCAGCCCCCGGCGGGACAGGTCCGAGCAGTACTTC.

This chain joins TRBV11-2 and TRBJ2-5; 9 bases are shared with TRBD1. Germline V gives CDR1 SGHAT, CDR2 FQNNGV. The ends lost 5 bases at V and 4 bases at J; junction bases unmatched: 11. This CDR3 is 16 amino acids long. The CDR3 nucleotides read TGTGCCAGCAGCCCCTGGGACAGGGTAAGGGGAGAGACCCAGTACTTC. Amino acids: CASSPWDRVRGETQYF.

CDR3 in amino acids: CSVPRDFNNEQFF. The CDR3 region has the DNA TGCAGCGTCCCCCGGGACTTCAACAATGAGCAGTTCTTC. The chain uses TRBV29-1 and TRBJ2-1; tentative D call: TRBD2 (6 bases). The CDR3 runs to 13 residues. Trimming took off 6 bases at V and 5 bases at J, with 14 bases between the two ends. The V gene's germline CDR1 is SQVTM and CDR2 ANQGSEA.

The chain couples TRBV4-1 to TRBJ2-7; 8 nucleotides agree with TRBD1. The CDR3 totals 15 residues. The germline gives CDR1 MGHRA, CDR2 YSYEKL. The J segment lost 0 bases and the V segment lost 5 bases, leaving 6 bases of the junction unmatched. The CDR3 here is CASSSGQGPSYEQYF. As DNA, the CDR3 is TGCGCCAGCAGCTCCGGACAGGGTCCCTCCTACGAGCAGTACTTC.

The CDR3 loop reads CASSQVGVWDGYTF. DNA for the CDR3: TGTGCCAGCAGCCAAGTAGGGGTATGGGATGGCTACACCTTC. The chain is built from TRBV4-2 and TRBJ1-2, with a tentative D call TRBD1 (5 bases). Trimming left V 1 base short and J 6 bases short, with 12 bases between. Germline-derived CDR1 and CDR2 are LGHNA and YNFKEQ. The CDR3 length is 14 residues.

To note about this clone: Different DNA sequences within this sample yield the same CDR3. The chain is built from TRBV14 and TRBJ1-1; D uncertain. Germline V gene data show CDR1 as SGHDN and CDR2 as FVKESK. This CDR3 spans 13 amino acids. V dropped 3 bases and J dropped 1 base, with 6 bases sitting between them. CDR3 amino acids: CASSQWGNTEAFF. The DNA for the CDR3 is TGTGCCAGCAGCCAGTGGGGGAACACTGAAGCTTTCTTT. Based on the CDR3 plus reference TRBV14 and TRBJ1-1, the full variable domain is EAGVTQFPSHSVIEKGQTVTLRCDPISGHDNLYWYRRVMGKEIKFLLHFVKESKQDESGMPNNRFLAERTGGTYSTLKVQPAELEDSGVYFCASSQWGNTEAFFGQGTRLTVV.

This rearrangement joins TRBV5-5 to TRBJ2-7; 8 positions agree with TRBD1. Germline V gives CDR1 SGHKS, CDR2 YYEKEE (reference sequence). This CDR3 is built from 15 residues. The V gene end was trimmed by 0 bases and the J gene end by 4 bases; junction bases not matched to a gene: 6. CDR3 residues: CASSLDWTGSYEQYF. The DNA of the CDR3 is TGTGCCAGCAGCTTGGACTGGACAGGGTCTTACGAGCAGTACTTC.

The DNA of the CDR3 is TGTGCCAGCAGCCGTGCGTACGTGACCCTTAATCAGCCCCAGCATTTT. Its translation is CASSRAYVTLNQPQHF. The chain combines TRBV27 with TRBJ1-5; D unresolved. Germline lookup yields CDR1 MNHEY and CDR2 SMNVEV (reference sequence). V was trimmed by 6 bases and J by 4 bases, leaving 19 bases between them. The CDR3 consists of 16 residues.

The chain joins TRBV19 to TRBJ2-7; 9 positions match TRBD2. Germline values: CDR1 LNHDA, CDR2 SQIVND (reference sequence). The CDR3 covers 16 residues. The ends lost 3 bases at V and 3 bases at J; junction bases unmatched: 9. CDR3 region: CASSMAAGGNRYEQYF. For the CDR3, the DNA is TGTGCCAGTAGTATGGCAGCGGGAGGAAACCGCTACGAGCAGTACTTC.